The rows below give T cell receptor beta chains drawn from one sample of a study of blood T cell repertoires in COVID-19. Measured with immunoSEQ multiplex PCR; TCRdb has only the in-frame clones, and not every one. The sample yields around 60,000 clones, 80% to 90% seen once. The sample was peripheral blood. These receptors all stem from a woman in her sixties or seventies with COVID-19, enrolled during active disease. The CDR3 runs from the conserved cysteine through the conserved F or W. Clone size is stated in some rows and not others, as once, few, many or a class when expanded.

>TRBV19|.|14
CASRRQTGEYEQYF
>TRBV11-2|.|18
CASSLGQGGSSGANVLTF
>TRBV9|.|16
CASSSGTGGSGDGYTF
>TRBV3-1/TRBV3-2|.|17
CASSQDGVSVRTDTQYF
>TRBV9|once|15
CASSVRGGVDYGYTF
>TRBV4-1|.|16
CASSRRTGLRNQPQHF
>TRBV2|.|13
CASRRQGRETQYF
>TRBV15|.|15
CATSLQPTGGSPLHF
>TRBV11-2|.|16
CASSLNFRSADYEQYF
>TRBV12-3/TRBV12-4|.|12
CASSWGGTEAFF
>TRBV27|.|18
CASSLFLGQGERGTEAFF
>TRBV19|few|14
CASSPRGQVEKLFF
>TRBV19|.|17
CASTPSRRGVEVQPQHF
>TRBV19|.|12
CASSNPETEAFF
>TRBV2|once|13
CANKREGYNEQFF
>TRBV5-6|.|15
CASSPLWLAGHEQFF
>TRBV19|.|13
CATNRGVGEKLFF
>TRBV12-3/TRBV12-4|.|12
CASSFLAGDMYF
>TRBV10-3|.|13
CAISGTFSDTQYF
>TRBV4-1|.|13
CASSLLVGVIQYF
>TRBV6-6|.|16
CASRREGRVVFYGYTF
>TRBV6-5|.|14
CASSYFQMNTEAFF
>TRBV7-2|.|14
CASSRTGSNQPQHF
>TRBV7-2|.|13
CASSLVPRDTQYF
>TRBV7-2|.|14
CASSLTGVGTEAFF
>TRBV19|.|15
CASSLAGSPPYEQYF
>TRBV6-5|.|14
CASSRDRGGTEAFF
>TRBV5-1|.|19
CASSLVGTGGARPYNEQFF
>TRBV5-1|once|18
CASSLGNHPTGGGTEAFF
>TRBV2|.|15
CASSSSGSVGETQYF
>TRBV4-3|.|15
CASSQGRQGLSPLHF
>TRBV6-5|.|13
CASSLTENTEAFF
>TRBV5-6|.|14
CASSFAGLGDEQYF
>TRBV28|.|11
CASSFLQAWHF
>TRBV18|.|14
CASSPGWGDEKLFF
>TRBV12-3/TRBV12-4|.|12
CASSPGNQPQHF
>TRBV7-9|.|14
CASSRTSGSYEQYF
>TRBV11-2|.|15
CASSFTGAVDYGYTF
>TRBV5-6|.|15
CASSFLAGGAGELFF
>TRBV6-5|.|15
CASSPWAGGTDTQYF
>TRBV7-9|.|14
CASSPGGVSYEQYF
>TRBV5-4|.|13
CASSADRLYEQYF
>TRBV7-8|once|15
CASSLAGRGDEKLFF
>TRBV27|.|13
CASSPWAGDSQYF
>TRBV7-9|.|18
CASSFGLAGGSSYNEQFF
>TRBV4-3|.|13
CASSQEPGYEQYF
>TRBV7-8|.|13
CASRQGAGAEAFF
>TRBV7-2|.|17
CASSLAGGSGRYETQYF
>TRBV11-2|once|13
CASSTWGGETQYF
>TRBV6-2/TRBV6-3|.|15
CASSQDSRLDYGYTF
>TRBV5-4|.|14
CASSKDRVPDTQYF
>TRBV7-2|.|17
CASSPGQGAFSYNEQFF
>TRBV3-1/TRBV3-2|once|14
CASRYRGHSNEQYF
>TRBV27|.|15
CASSLSTGESYGYTF
>TRBV14|.|15
CASSLAGELGKTQYF
>TRBV5-1|.|16
CASSSTLANVAFEQYF
>TRBV11-2|.|16
CASSLEGSGLGETQYF
>TRBV5-1|.|15
CASSRGTVSGNTIYF
>TRBV5-4|.|15
CASSSGLAGLYEQYF